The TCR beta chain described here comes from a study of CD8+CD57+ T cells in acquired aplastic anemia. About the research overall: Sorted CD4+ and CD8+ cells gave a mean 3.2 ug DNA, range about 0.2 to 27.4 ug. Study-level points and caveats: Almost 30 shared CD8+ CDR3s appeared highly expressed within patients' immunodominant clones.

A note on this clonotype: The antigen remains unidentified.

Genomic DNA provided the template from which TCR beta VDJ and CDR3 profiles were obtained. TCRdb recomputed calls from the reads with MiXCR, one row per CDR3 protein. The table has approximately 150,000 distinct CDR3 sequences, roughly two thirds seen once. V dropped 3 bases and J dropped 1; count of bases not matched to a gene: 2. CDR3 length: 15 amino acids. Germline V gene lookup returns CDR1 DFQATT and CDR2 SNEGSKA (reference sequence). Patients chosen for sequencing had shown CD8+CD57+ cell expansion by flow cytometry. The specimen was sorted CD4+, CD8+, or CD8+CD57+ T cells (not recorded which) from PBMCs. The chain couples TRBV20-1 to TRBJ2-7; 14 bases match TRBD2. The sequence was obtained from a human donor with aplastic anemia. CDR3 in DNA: TGCAGTGCTAGGACTAGCGGGGGGGGATCCTACGAGCAGTACTTC. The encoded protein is CSARTSGGGSYEQYF.